There are many counts of the clone carrying this TCR beta chain. Its specificity is not known. TCRdb re-derived calls from the 5' RACE reads in MiXCR, one entry per CDR3 protein. The sample consists of some 600,000 distinct CDR3 sequences, around 17% of them appearing once. The data are from a study of T cells after yellow fever vaccination. Study-wide background: SMART-Seq v4 Ultra Low Input prepared libraries from low-cell fractions.

Broader study findings: Post-booster samples contained most primary-vaccination clones (just under 98% CD4, approximately 88% CD8).

The TCR originated in a man aged 18-30 years who received the YFV17D yellow fever vaccine. Specimen: PBMCs, collected 4 to 5 days after the first yellow fever vaccination.

CDR3 amino acids: CASSLEPNEQFF. DNA of the CDR3: TGTGCCAGCAGTTTAGAACCCAATGAGCAGTTCTTC. V and J are TRBV12-3 or TRBV12-4 and TRBJ2-1; D ambiguous. The V gene lost 1 base and the J gene lost 6 bases, with 4 bases spanning the gap. The CDR3 consists of 12 residues.